A single sample gave rise to the 19 T cell receptor beta chains below, sequenced in a study of shared clonotypes between healthy human individuals. Here immunoSEQ multiplex PCR was the method, and the copy in TCRdb shows in-frame clones only, minus some. Here the sample spans 2.3 million or so clones, roughly 93% being singletons. The sequencing sample was made of naive CD4+ T cells from PBMCs. As to subset: CD45RA+ positively selected. The receptors shown here come from a man aged 18 to 29 in good health. Some clones in this sample may be carry-over from other donors' samples.

The V call is TRBV7-8, the J call TRBJ1-1, with D perhaps TRBD1 (6 bases). The CDR3 covers 15 residues. Trimming took 5 bases from V and 6 from J, leaving 19 bases between them. Germline V gives CDR1 SGHVS, CDR2 FQNEAQ. CDR3 loop: CASSTDPHRVPEAFF. The CDR3 nucleotides read TGTGCCAGCAGCACAGACCCCCACAGGGTCCCTGAAGCTTTCTTT. Together with reference TRBV7-8 and TRBJ1-1, the CDR3 gives the full variable domain: GAGVSQSPRYKVAKRGQDVALRCDPISGHVSLFWYQQALGQGPEFLTYFQNEAQLDKSGLPSDRFFAERPEGSVSTLKIQRTQQEDSAVYLCASSTDPHRVPEAFFGQGTRLTVV.

As regards this clone: The germline gene is not matched at one end of the junction; a read error may be the cause. The chain has TRBV2 and TRBJ1-5; D unresolved. The CDR3 length is 15 residues. Germline CDR1 reads SNHLY; CDR2 reads FYNNEI. The CDR3 sequence: CASSDTRLIYTGWVF. The CDR3 coding sequence is TGTGCCAGCAGTGATACCCGCCTTATTTACACCGGGTGGGTTTTT.

CDR3 DNA: TGTGCCAGTAGAAACCGGAACAGCAGTCAGTACTTC. This sequence encodes CASRNRNSSQYF. The chain is built from TRBV19 and TRBJ2-4; D call uncertain. Trimming removed 6 bases from V and 12 bases from J, with 15 bases in between. The CDR3 runs 12 residues. Germline V gene data show CDR1 as LNHDA and CDR2 as SQIVND (reference sequence).

The chain employs TRBV28 and TRBJ1-2, with a weak D call TRBD1 (6 bases). V lost 6 bases to trimming and J lost 1 base, with 15 bases between them. CDR1 MDHEN and CDR2 SYDVKM come from the germline V gene. The CDR3 covers 15 residues. CDR3 DNA: TGTGCCAGCAGAATGTACAGGGCGGGTAACTATGGCTACACCTTC. The encoded protein is CASRMYRAGNYGYTF.

The chain has TRBV28 and TRBJ1-1; tentatively, D is TRBD1 (5 bases). V lost 6 bases, J lost 5 bases, and 28 bases lay in between. The CDR3 is made up of 18 amino acids. Looked up from germline, CDR1 is MDHEN and CDR2 is SYDVKM. The CDR3 bases are TGTGCCAGCAGCCGCCCCTACATGTCAGGGATTGTAGGAACTGAAGCTTTCTTT. It translates to CASSRPYMSGIVGTEAFF. Using reference TRBV28 and TRBJ1-1 for the parts outside the CDR3, the full variable domain is DVKVTQSSRYLVKRTGEKVFLECVQDMDHENMFWYRQDPGLGLRLIYFSYDVKMKEKGDIPEGYSVSREKKERFSLILESASTNQTSMYLCASSRPYMSGIVGTEAFFGQGTRLTVV.

Turning to this clone: Other DNA sequences within the sample encode an identical CDR3. V is TRBV5-1 and J is TRBJ2-7, with D possibly TRBD2 on 5 matching bases. Germline V gene lookup returns CDR1 SGHRS and CDR2 YFSETQ. Trimming removed 0 bases at V and 0 bases at J, with 10 bases between. The CDR3 consists of 15 residues. The CDR3 spells CASSLALGSSYEQYF. CDR3 nucleotide sequence: TGCGCCAGCAGCTTGGCTTTGGGGAGCTCCTACGAGCAGTACTTC.

The V and J genes are TRBV29-1 and TRBJ2-3, with 8 positions matching TRBD1. The ends lost 6 bases at V and 4 bases at J; junction bases unmatched: 15. The CDR3 loop spans 16 amino acids. Germline V gene data show CDR1 as SQVTM and CDR2 as ANQGSEA. CDR3 in amino acids: CSVVLPGTGVADTQYF. CDR3 coding DNA: TGCAGCGTGGTATTACCCGGGACAGGAGTCGCAGATACGCAGTATTTT.

The chain recombines TRBV28 with TRBJ1-4; D is possibly TRBD1 (6 bases). V lost 8 bases and J lost 5, with 15 bases in between. Germline CDR1 and CDR2: MDHEN and SYDVKM. CDR3 size: 14 residues. The CDR3 DNA follows: TGTGCCAGCTCTTCGACAGGAGCAAATGAAAAACTGTTTTTT. Amino acid sequence: CASSSTGANEKLFF.

This clone was seen once. The rearrangement links TRBV7-9 to TRBJ2-3; no clear D. CDR3 size: 14 residues. V shed 2 bases and J shed 2 bases, with 8 bases lying between them. Germline CDR1 SEHNR, CDR2 FQNEAQ (reference sequence). The CDR3 loop reads CASSLSINTDTQYF. CDR3 nucleotide sequence: TGTGCCAGCAGCTTATCGATCAACACAGATACGCAGTATTTT.

The chain employs TRBV28 and TRBJ1-5; D is unclear. Trimming removed 3 bases from V and 3 bases from J, with 12 bases in between. The germline V gene encodes CDR1 MDHEN and CDR2 SYDVKM. CDR3 length: 15 amino acids. The CDR3 DNA sequence: TGTGCCAGCAGTTTTTCGGGGAGCATCAATCAGCCCCAGCATTTT. Protein sequence: CASSFSGSINQPQHF.

As concerns this clone: The sample contains more than one DNA sequence encoding this CDR3. The chain is built from TRBV28 and TRBJ1-1; 8 positions agree with TRBD1. The CDR3 contains 12 residues. Germline CDR1 reads MDHEN; CDR2 reads SYDVKM. The V and J ends lost 4 bases and 11 bases, in that order; junction bases with no gene match: 6. DNA of the CDR3: TGTGCCAGCAGTTCGGGGACAGGCAGGGCTTTCTTT. Amino acid sequence: CASSSGTGRAFF.

This rearrangement joins TRBV27 to TRBJ1-2, with 12 bases aligning to TRBD1. J was trimmed by 6 bases and V by 4 bases; bases with no gene match: 12. Germline V lookup: CDR1 MNHEY, CDR2 SMNVEV (reference sequence). This CDR3 contains 17 residues. CDR3 sequence reads: CASSSLGTGGRGDGYTF. The CDR3 DNA is TGTGCCAGCAGTTCCCTCGGGACAGGGGGCCGGGGAGATGGCTACACCTTC.

J is TRBJ2-7 and V is TRBV13; D is unresolved. Trimming left V 3 bases short and J 3 bases short, with 12 bases between. The CDR3 is 14 amino acids. Looked up from germline, CDR1 is PRHDT and CDR2 is FYEKMQ (reference sequence). The CDR3 DNA follows: TGTGCCAGCAGCTTCCGGAGTCGGGTCTACGAGCAGTACTTC. It is translated as CASSFRSRVYEQYF.

V is TRBV18 and J is TRBJ2-3; TRBD2 might be the D (6 bases). CDR3 length equals 15 residues. CDR1 and CDR2 (germline): KGHSH, LQKENI. Trimming removed 3 bases from V and 6 bases from J, with 16 bases in between. CDR3 sequence (DNA): TGTGCCAGCTCACCGGAGGGGCTCTATATGGATACGCAGTATTTT. Translating gives CASSPEGLYMDTQYF.

The chain's CDR3 is CAINVGDNNEQFF. The CDR3 DNA is TGTGCCATTAACGTAGGCGACAACAATGAGCAGTTCTTC. The chain couples TRBV10-3 to TRBJ2-1; the D is unclear. V lost 9 bases and J lost 5, with 14 bases in between. Germline-derived CDR1 and CDR2 are ENHRY and SYGVKD. The CDR3 runs to 13 residues.

The CDR3 spells CASSLVPRGEQYF. The CDR3 DNA sequence: TGTGCCAGCAGCTTAGTCCCCAGGGGCGAGCAGTACTTC. The rearrangement uses TRBV7-8 and TRBJ2-7, with D perhaps matching TRBD1 (6 bases). V was clipped by 1 base and J by 6 bases, with 10 bases between them. The CDR3 spans 13 residues. Per germline, CDR1 SGHVS and CDR2 FQNEAQ.

The V gene is TRBV5-6, the J gene TRBJ1-4; 9 nucleotides align to TRBD1. Trimming at V came to 2 bases and at J to 0 bases, leaving 5 bases not matched to a gene. The CDR3 contains 17 residues. The germline gives CDR1 SGHDT, CDR2 YYEEEE. The CDR3 sequence: CASSFRDRAPTNEKLFF. In nucleotides, the CDR3 is TGTGCCAGCAGCTTCCGGGACAGGGCCCCAACTAATGAAAAACTGTTTTTT.

This sequence joins TRBV2 and TRBJ2-7; 9 nucleotides line up with TRBD2. Germline CDR1 is SNHLY and CDR2 is FYNNEI. The CDR3 is made up of 17 amino acids. The V and J ends lost 2 bases and 3 bases, in that order; junction bases with no gene match: 11. In DNA, the CDR3 is TGTGCCAGCAGTGAAATATTAATAGCGGGAGAAGGCTACGAGCAGTACTTC. This sequence encodes CASSEILIAGEGYEQYF.

This clone was recorded only once. The junction differs from germline at one of its ends, possibly a read error. The chain has TRBV29-1 and TRBJ1-3; unclear D gene. CDR3 length: 12 residues. Looked up from germline, CDR1 is SQVTM and CDR2 is ANQGSEA. This CDR3 reads CSAQRAGDTIYF. The CDR3 nucleotides are TGCAGCGCGCAGCGGGCTGGAGACACCATATATTTT.